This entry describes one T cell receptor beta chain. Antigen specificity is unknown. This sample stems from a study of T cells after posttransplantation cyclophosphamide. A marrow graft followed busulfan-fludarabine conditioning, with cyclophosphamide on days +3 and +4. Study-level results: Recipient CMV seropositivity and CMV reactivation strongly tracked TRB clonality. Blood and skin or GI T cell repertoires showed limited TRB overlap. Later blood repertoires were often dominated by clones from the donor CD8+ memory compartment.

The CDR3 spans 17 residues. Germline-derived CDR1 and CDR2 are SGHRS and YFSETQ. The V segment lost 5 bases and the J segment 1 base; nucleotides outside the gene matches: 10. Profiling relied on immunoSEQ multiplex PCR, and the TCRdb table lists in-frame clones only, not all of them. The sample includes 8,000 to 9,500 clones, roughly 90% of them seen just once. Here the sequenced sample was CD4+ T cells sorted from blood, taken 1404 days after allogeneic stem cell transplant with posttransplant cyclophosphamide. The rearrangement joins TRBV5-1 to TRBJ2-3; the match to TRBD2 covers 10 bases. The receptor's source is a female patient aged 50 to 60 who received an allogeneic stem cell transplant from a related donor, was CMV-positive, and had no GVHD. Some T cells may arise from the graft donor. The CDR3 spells CASSGTSVVAGTDTQYF. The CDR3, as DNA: TGCGCCAGCAGTGGGACTAGCGTCGTGGCGGGCACAGATACGCAGTATTTT.